These T cell receptor beta chains were read from a single sample in a study of cytomegalovirus exposure and HLA in healthy donors. Using immunoSEQ multiplex PCR, the repertoire was profiled, and TCRdb retains in-frame clones only, with some absent. The repertoire consists of about 60,000 clones, with under 85% occurring once and the leading ten covering less than 3.5%. The sample comprised PBMCs. Receptors were obtained from a woman aged 25 to 39 in good health and CMV-seronegative. Each CDR3 is given with its conserved first and last residue. D genes are given only for firm matches. Size is stated for part of the rows, as once, few or many counts, or as a class when the clone is expanded.

abundance: -; d_gene: TRBD1; j_gene: TRBJ1-5; v_gene: TRBV7-2; CDR3nt: TGTGCCAGCAGCTTAGCGGACAGGGGCAGTCAGCCCCAGCATTTT; CDR3aa: CASSLADRGSQPQHF
abundance: -; d_gene: TRBD1; j_gene: TRBJ1-1; v_gene: TRBV5-1; CDR3nt: TGCGCCAGCAGCTTGACCCCGGGACAGGAAGCTTTCTTT; CDR3aa: CASSLTPGQEAFF
abundance: -; d_gene: TRBD1; j_gene: TRBJ1-4; v_gene: TRBV14; CDR3nt: TGTGCCAGCAGCTGGACAGGGTCTAATGAAAAACTGTTTTTT; CDR3aa: CASSWTGSNEKLFF
abundance: -; d_gene: -; j_gene: TRBJ1-4; v_gene: TRBV18; CDR3nt: TGTGCCAGCTCACCGGTTAGGGGCGATGAAAAACTGTTTTTT; CDR3aa: CASSPVRGDEKLFF
abundance: -; d_gene: -; j_gene: TRBJ2-1; v_gene: TRBV5-1; CDR3nt: TGCGCCAGCAGCTTGGGCGACAGTTTCTCCTACAATGAGCAGTTCTTC; CDR3aa: CASSLGDSFSYNEQFF
abundance: -; d_gene: -; j_gene: TRBJ1-3; v_gene: TRBV9; CDR3nt: TGTGCCAGCAGCGCCAATGGACAGAGGTCTGGAAACACCATATATTTT; CDR3aa: CASSANGQRSGNTIYF
abundance: -; d_gene: -; j_gene: TRBJ2-1; v_gene: TRBV7-7; CDR3nt: TGTGCTAGCAGCATACAGCGGCCCTCATACAATGAGCAGTTCTTC; CDR3aa: CASSIQRPSYNEQFF
abundance: -; d_gene: -; j_gene: TRBJ1-1; v_gene: TRBV10-3; CDR3nt: TGTGCCATCAGTCAAGTGGGGGGAACTGAAGCTTTCTTT; CDR3aa: CAISQVGGTEAFF
abundance: -; d_gene: TRBD1; j_gene: TRBJ2-3; v_gene: TRBV7-9; CDR3nt: TGTGCCAGCAGCTTAGGGGACAGGGGCGGTATCACAGATACGCAGTATTTT; CDR3aa: CASSLGDRGGITDTQYF
abundance: -; d_gene: -; j_gene: TRBJ1-6; v_gene: TRBV7-2; CDR3nt: TGTGCCAGCAGCCCAACAGCCGGCCAACCCCTCCACTTT; CDR3aa: CASSPTAGQPLHF
abundance: -; d_gene: -; j_gene: TRBJ2-3; v_gene: TRBV4-1; CDR3nt: TGCGCCAGCAGCCACATGGAGGGGCTTAGCACAGATACGCAGTATTTT; CDR3aa: CASSHMEGLSTDTQYF
abundance: -; d_gene: -; j_gene: TRBJ1-4; v_gene: TRBV27; CDR3nt: TGTGCCAGCAGTTTTCTACAGGGAGCTAATGAAAAACTGTTTTTT; CDR3aa: CASSFLQGANEKLFF
abundance: -; d_gene: -; j_gene: TRBJ2-1; v_gene: TRBV18; CDR3nt: TGTGCCAGCTCGCCTCAGGGTAAGGGCGAGCAGTTCTTC; CDR3aa: CASSPQGKGEQFF
abundance: -; d_gene: TRBD1; j_gene: TRBJ1-1; v_gene: TRBV5-4; CDR3nt: TGTGCCAGCAGCGGGACAGGGCAAGGCACTGAAGCTTTCTTT; CDR3aa: CASSGTGQGTEAFF
abundance: -; d_gene: -; j_gene: TRBJ2-1; v_gene: TRBV6-5; CDR3nt: TGTGCCAGCAGTATAGCGTTCTACAATGAGCAGTTCTTC; CDR3aa: CASSIAFYNEQFF
abundance: -; d_gene: TRBD1; j_gene: TRBJ1-2; v_gene: TRBV5-4; CDR3nt: TGTGCCAGCAGCGGGCGCGGGGACAGGGGGTATGGCTACACCTTC; CDR3aa: CASSGRGDRGYGYTF
abundance: -; d_gene: -; j_gene: TRBJ1-1; v_gene: TRBV7-9; CDR3nt: TGTGCCAGCAGAGAAACGGGGGGAATAAACACTGAAGCTTTCTTT; CDR3aa: CASRETGGINTEAFF
abundance: -; d_gene: -; j_gene: TRBJ1-2; v_gene: TRBV18; CDR3nt: TGTGCCAGCTCACCGCCCGCAGCTAGTAACTATGGCTACACCTTC; CDR3aa: CASSPPAASNYGYTF
abundance: -; d_gene: TRBD2; j_gene: TRBJ2-3; v_gene: TRBV7-8; CDR3nt: TGTGCCAGCAGCTTACTTACTAGCGGTAGCACAGATACGCAGTATTTT; CDR3aa: CASSLLTSGSTDTQYF
abundance: -; d_gene: TRBD1; j_gene: TRBJ1-2; v_gene: TRBV19; CDR3nt: TGTGCCAGTAGTGCGACAGGGACATATGGCTACACCTTC; CDR3aa: CASSATGTYGYTF
abundance: once; d_gene: -; j_gene: TRBJ2-1; v_gene: TRBV27; CDR3nt: TGTGCCAGCAGTCCAGGGACTTCGTACAATGAGCAGTTCTTC; CDR3aa: CASSPGTSYNEQFF
abundance: -; d_gene: -; j_gene: TRBJ2-4; v_gene: TRBV5-6; CDR3nt: TGTGCCAGCAGCTTGGTCACCGATCCGGCGGGCATTCAGTACTTC; CDR3aa: CASSLVTDPAGIQYF
abundance: -; d_gene: TRBD2; j_gene: TRBJ2-1; v_gene: TRBV5-8; CDR3nt: TGTGCCAGCAGCCTTAGCGGGACTTACAATGAGCAGTTCTTC; CDR3aa: CASSLSGTYNEQFF
abundance: -; d_gene: -; j_gene: TRBJ2-2; v_gene: TRBV19; CDR3nt: TGTGCCAGTAGTATGGACGGGGTCAACACCGGGGAGCTGTTTTTT; CDR3aa: CASSMDGVNTGELFF
abundance: -; d_gene: TRBD2; j_gene: TRBJ2-1; v_gene: TRBV27; CDR3nt: TGTGCCAGCAGACCCCTCACTAGCGGGGGGTACAATGAGCAGTTCTTC; CDR3aa: CASRPLTSGGYNEQFF
abundance: -; d_gene: -; j_gene: TRBJ2-5; v_gene: TRBV30; CDR3nt: TGTGCCTGGAGGGGTTTGGGGCCGCTGGAGACCCAGTACTTC; CDR3aa: CAWRGLGPLETQYF
abundance: -; d_gene: -; j_gene: TRBJ1-5; v_gene: TRBV2; CDR3nt: TGTGCCAGCAGTGAAGGGAGCACGGGCAATCAGCCCCAGCATTTT; CDR3aa: CASSEGSTGNQPQHF
abundance: -; d_gene: TRBD1; j_gene: TRBJ1-4; v_gene: TRBV9; CDR3nt: TGTGCCAGCAGCTCGACAGGGGCAACTAATGAAAAACTGTTTTTT; CDR3aa: CASSSTGATNEKLFF
abundance: -; d_gene: -; j_gene: TRBJ1-2; v_gene: TRBV28; CDR3nt: TGTGCCAGCAGACACAGCGGTAGTAACTATGGCTACACCTTC; CDR3aa: CASRHSGSNYGYTF
abundance: -; d_gene: -; j_gene: TRBJ1-2; v_gene: TRBV9; CDR3nt: TGTGCCAGCAGCCCCCACACTCAGGGGAACTATGGCTACACCTTC; CDR3aa: CASSPHTQGNYGYTF
abundance: -; d_gene: TRBD1; j_gene: TRBJ2-7; v_gene: TRBV19; CDR3nt: TGTGCCAGTAGTATAGGCCCGGGACAGAACTACGAGCAGTACTTC; CDR3aa: CASSIGPGQNYEQYF
abundance: once; d_gene: -; j_gene: TRBJ2-3; v_gene: TRBV11-2; CDR3nt: TGTGCCAGCAGCTTAACCGGAATAGCTAGCACAGATACGCAGTATTTT; CDR3aa: CASSLTGIASTDTQYF
abundance: -; d_gene: -; j_gene: TRBJ1-2; v_gene: TRBV10-2; CDR3nt: TGCGCCAGCAGGCCCCGGCAGGGGCACCTCTATGGCTACACCTTC; CDR3aa: CASRPRQGHLYGYTF
abundance: -; d_gene: -; j_gene: TRBJ2-7; v_gene: TRBV7-9; CDR3nt: TGTGCCAGCAGCTTAAGAGGGGGCGGGACAACGGGCTCCTACGAGCAGTACTTC; CDR3aa: CASSLRGGGTTGSYEQYF
abundance: -; d_gene: -; j_gene: TRBJ1-1; v_gene: TRBV19; CDR3nt: TGTGCCAGTAGTATGCCCCTGACAGGCGAAGCTTTCTTT; CDR3aa: CASSMPLTGEAFF
abundance: -; d_gene: -; j_gene: TRBJ1-1; v_gene: TRBV12-5; CDR3nt: TGTGCTAGTGGTTTGCAGGGGTTGAGCACTGAAGCTTTCTTT; CDR3aa: CASGLQGLSTEAFF
abundance: -; d_gene: -; j_gene: TRBJ1-2; v_gene: TRBV19; CDR3nt: TGTGCCAGTAAGCGTGGTGACTATGGCTACACCTTC; CDR3aa: CASKRGDYGYTF
abundance: -; d_gene: -; j_gene: TRBJ1-2; v_gene: TRBV19; CDR3nt: TGTGCCAGTAGTGAGGGAGGAATGAGGGGCTACACCTTC; CDR3aa: CASSEGGMRGYTF
abundance: -; d_gene: -; j_gene: TRBJ1-1; v_gene: TRBV2; CDR3nt: TGTGCCAGCAGTGAAGGGACACCTGAAGCTTTCTTT; CDR3aa: CASSEGTPEAFF
abundance: -; d_gene: -; j_gene: TRBJ1-2; v_gene: TRBV7-9; CDR3nt: TGTGCCAGCAGCCCCCCAAATTATGGCTACACCTTC; CDR3aa: CASSPPNYGYTF
abundance: -; d_gene: -; j_gene: TRBJ1-2; v_gene: TRBV5-4; CDR3nt: TGTGCCAGCAGCTTGGGGAGAGCAGACCCAATCTATGGCTACACCTTC; CDR3aa: CASSLGRADPIYGYTF
abundance: -; d_gene: TRBD1; j_gene: TRBJ1-3; v_gene: TRBV4-3; CDR3nt: TGCGCCAGCAGCCAAGGGACAGGGGCGGCTAACACCATATATTTT; CDR3aa: CASSQGTGAANTIYF
abundance: once; d_gene: -; j_gene: TRBJ1-4; v_gene: TRBV4-1; CDR3nt: TGCGCCAGCAGCCAAGATTCGGGCGGGTGGGGTGAAAAACTGTTTTTT; CDR3aa: CASSQDSGGWGEKLFF
abundance: -; d_gene: -; j_gene: TRBJ1-2; v_gene: TRBV6-5; CDR3nt: TGTGCCAGCAGTTACTCGAGAGCAGACTTCTATGGCTACACCTTC; CDR3aa: CASSYSRADFYGYTF
abundance: -; d_gene: -; j_gene: TRBJ1-1; v_gene: TRBV6-6; CDR3nt: TGTGCCAGCAGCCCCGTGAACACTGAAGCTTTCTTT; CDR3aa: CASSPVNTEAFF
abundance: -; d_gene: -; j_gene: TRBJ1-2; v_gene: TRBV4-1; CDR3nt: TGCGCCAGCAGCCAAGAAGGGGAGGGACACTTTAACTATGGCTACACCTTC; CDR3aa: CASSQEGEGHFNYGYTF
abundance: -; d_gene: TRBD1; j_gene: TRBJ1-1; v_gene: TRBV11-2; CDR3nt: TGTGCCAGCAGCTTAGCCCGACAGGGAGCCACTGAAGCTTTCTTT; CDR3aa: CASSLARQGATEAFF
abundance: once; d_gene: -; j_gene: TRBJ1-1; v_gene: TRBV6-5; CDR3nt: TGTGCCAGCAGTTCACAAGTGAACACTGAAGCTTTCTTT; CDR3aa: CASSSQVNTEAFF
abundance: -; d_gene: -; j_gene: TRBJ2-3; v_gene: TRBV28; CDR3nt: TGTGCCAGCAGTTCGGGGGGAGGGGGAGATACGCAGTATTTT; CDR3aa: CASSSGGGGDTQYF
abundance: -; d_gene: TRBD1; j_gene: TRBJ1-2; v_gene: TRBV5-4; CDR3nt: TGTGCCAGCAGCTTGGCCACCACGGGACAGAGTAACTATGGCTACACCTTC; CDR3aa: CASSLATTGQSNYGYTF
abundance: -; d_gene: -; j_gene: TRBJ1-2; v_gene: TRBV19; CDR3nt: TGTGCCAGTAGTCTACTCTACTATGGCTACACCTTC; CDR3aa: CASSLLYYGYTF
abundance: -; d_gene: -; j_gene: TRBJ1-2; v_gene: TRBV30; CDR3nt: TGTGCCTGGTTGGAGGCTGGCTACACCTTC; CDR3aa: CAWLEAGYTF
abundance: few; d_gene: -; j_gene: TRBJ1-1; v_gene: TRBV4-3; CDR3nt: TGCGCCAGCAGCCATGCAGGGGTCGCGAACACTGAAGCTTTCTTT; CDR3aa: CASSHAGVANTEAFF